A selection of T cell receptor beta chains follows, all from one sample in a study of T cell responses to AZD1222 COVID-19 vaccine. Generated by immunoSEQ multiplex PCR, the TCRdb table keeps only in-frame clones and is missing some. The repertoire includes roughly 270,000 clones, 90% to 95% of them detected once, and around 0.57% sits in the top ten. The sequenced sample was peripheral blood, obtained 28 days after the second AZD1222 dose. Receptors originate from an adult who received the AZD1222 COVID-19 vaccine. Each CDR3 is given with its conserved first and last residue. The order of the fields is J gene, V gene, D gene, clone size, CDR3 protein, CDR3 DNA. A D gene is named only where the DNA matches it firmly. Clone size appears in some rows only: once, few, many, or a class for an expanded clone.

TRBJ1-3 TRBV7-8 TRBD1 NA CASSPGTVSGNTIYF TGTGCCAGCAGCCCTGGGACAGTCTCTGGAAACACCATATATTTT
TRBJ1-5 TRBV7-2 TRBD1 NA CASSLQTGNQPQHF TGTGCCAGCAGCTTACAGACAGGGAACCAGCCCCAGCATTTT
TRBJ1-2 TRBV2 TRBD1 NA CASRDRGYGYTF TGTGCCTCCCGGGACAGGGGGTATGGCTACACCTTC
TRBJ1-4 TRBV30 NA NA CAWTGGLGEKLFF TGTGCCTGGACGGGGGGGCTCGGTGAAAAACTGTTTTTT
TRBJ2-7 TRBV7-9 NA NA CASSLGSSAHYEQYF TGTGCCAGCAGCTTAGGATCTAGCGCACACTACGAGCAGTACTTC
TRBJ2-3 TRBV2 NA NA CASSELPRDTQYF TGTGCCAGCAGTGAACTCCCGAGGGATACGCAGTATTTT
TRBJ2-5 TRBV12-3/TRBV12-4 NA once CASSFPWEQTQYF TGTGCCAGCAGTTTCCCCTGGGAGCAGACCCAGTACTTC
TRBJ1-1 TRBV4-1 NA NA CASSPRTLNTEAFF TGCGCCAGCAGCCCCCGGACCTTGAACACTGAAGCTTTCTTT
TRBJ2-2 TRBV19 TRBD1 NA CASKVGDRVWTGELFF TGTGCCAGTAAAGTGGGAGACAGGGTATGGACCGGGGAGCTGTTTTTT
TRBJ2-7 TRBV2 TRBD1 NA CASKVGGEPTYEQYF TGTGCCAGTAAAGTAGGGGGCGAACCTACCTACGAGCAGTACTTC
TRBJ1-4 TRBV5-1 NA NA CASSSGAGSREKLFF TGCGCCAGCAGCTCTGGGGCAGGGTCTAGGGAAAAACTGTTTTTT
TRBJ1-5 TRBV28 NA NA CASTPGPQRPQHF TGTGCCAGCACCCCGGGCCCTCAGCGGCCCCAGCATTTT
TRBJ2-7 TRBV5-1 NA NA CASTVSPLPESYEQYF TGCGCCAGCACCGTCAGTCCTCTACCGGAGAGCTACGAGCAGTACTTC
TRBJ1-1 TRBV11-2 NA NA CASSPRWGLENTEAFF TGTGCCAGCAGCCCTAGATGGGGTTTGGAGAACACTGAAGCTTTCTTT
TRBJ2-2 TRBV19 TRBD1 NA CASGTGVLTGELFF TGTGCCAGCGGGACAGGGGTTCTCACCGGGGAGCTGTTTTTT
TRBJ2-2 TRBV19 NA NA CASSIGEVGELFF TGTGCCAGTAGTATTGGCGAGGTCGGGGAGCTGTTTTTT